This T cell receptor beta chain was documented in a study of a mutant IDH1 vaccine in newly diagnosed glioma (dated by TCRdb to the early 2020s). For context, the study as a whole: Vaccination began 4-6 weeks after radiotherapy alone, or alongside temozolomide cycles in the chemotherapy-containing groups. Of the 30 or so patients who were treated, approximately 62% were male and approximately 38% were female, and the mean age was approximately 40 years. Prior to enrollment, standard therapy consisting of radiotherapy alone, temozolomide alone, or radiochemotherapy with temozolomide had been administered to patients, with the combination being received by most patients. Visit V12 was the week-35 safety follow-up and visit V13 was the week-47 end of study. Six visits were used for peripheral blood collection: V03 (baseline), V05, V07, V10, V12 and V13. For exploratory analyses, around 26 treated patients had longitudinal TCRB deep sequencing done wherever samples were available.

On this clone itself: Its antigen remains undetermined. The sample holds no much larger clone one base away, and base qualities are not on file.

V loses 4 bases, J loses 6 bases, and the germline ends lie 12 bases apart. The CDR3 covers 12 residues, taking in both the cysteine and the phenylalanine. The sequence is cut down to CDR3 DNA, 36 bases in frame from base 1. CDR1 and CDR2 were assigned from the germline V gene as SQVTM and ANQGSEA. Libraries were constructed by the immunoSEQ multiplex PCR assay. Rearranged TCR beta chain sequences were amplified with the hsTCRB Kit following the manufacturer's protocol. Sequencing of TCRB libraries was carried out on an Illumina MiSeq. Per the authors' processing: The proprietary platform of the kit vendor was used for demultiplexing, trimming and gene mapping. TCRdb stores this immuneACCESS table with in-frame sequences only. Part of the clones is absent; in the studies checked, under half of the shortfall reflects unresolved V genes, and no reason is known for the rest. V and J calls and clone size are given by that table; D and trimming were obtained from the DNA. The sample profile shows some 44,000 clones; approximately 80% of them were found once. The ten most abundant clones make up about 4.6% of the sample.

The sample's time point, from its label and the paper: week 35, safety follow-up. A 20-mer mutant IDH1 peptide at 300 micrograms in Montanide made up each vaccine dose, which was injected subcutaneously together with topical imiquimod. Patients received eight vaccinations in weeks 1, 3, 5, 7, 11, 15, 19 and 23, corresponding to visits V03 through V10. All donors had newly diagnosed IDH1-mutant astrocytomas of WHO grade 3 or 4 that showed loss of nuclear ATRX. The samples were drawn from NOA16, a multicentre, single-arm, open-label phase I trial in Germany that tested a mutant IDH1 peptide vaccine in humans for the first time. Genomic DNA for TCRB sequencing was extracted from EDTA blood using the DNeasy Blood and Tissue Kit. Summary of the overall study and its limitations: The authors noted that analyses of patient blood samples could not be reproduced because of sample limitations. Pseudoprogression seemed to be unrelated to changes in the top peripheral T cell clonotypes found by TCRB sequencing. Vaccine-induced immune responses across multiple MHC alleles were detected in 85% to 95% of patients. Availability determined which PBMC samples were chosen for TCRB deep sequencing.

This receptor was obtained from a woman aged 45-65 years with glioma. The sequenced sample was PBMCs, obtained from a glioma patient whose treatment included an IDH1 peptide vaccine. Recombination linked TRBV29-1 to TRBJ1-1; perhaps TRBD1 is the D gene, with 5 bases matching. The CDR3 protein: CSVGRGSPEAFF. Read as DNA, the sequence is TGCAGCGTTGGGCGGGGCAGCCCTGAAGCTTTCTTT.